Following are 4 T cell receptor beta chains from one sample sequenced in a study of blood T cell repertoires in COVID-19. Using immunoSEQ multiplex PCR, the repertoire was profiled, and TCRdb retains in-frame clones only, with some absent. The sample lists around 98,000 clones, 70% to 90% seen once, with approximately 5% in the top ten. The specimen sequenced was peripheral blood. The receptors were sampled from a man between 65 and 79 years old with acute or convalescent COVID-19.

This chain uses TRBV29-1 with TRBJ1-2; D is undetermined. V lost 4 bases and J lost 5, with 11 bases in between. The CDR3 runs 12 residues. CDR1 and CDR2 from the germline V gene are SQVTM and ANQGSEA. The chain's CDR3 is CSVGPSSYGYTF. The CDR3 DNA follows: TGCAGCGTTGGCCCCTCTAGTTATGGCTACACCTTC.

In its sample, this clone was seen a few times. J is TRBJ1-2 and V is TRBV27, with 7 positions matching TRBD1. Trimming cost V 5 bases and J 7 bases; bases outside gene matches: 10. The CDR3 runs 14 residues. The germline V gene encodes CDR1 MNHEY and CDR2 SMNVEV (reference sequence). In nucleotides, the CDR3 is TGTGCCAGCAGTCCGACGACAGGGTTTTTTGGCTACACCTTC. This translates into CASSPTTGFFGYTF.

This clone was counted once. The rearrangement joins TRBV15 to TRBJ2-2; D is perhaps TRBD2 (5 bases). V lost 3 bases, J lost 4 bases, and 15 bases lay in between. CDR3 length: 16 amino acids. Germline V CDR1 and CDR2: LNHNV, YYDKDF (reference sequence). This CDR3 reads CATSRREDVSTGELFF. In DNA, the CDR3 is TGTGCCACCAGCAGGAGGGAAGATGTGTCCACCGGGGAGCTGTTTTTT.

CDR3 protein: CACGQGPRGTDTQYF. CDR3 nucleotides: TGCGCCTGTGGACAGGGACCGCGGGGCACAGATACGCAGTATTTT. The chain uses TRBV5-1 and TRBJ2-3, with TRBD1 identical over 8 bases. The germline gives CDR1 SGHRS, CDR2 YFSETQ. The trim removed 10 bases at V and 1 base at J, leaving 11 bases unmatched. CDR3 length equals 15 residues.